Following are 21 T cell receptor beta chains from one sample sequenced in a study of T cells after yellow fever vaccination. In TCRdb, the 5' RACE reads were re-called with MiXCR into one record per CDR3 protein. The sample carries under 550,000 distinct CDR3 sequences, about a fifth recorded once. Specimen: PBMCs, collected approximately 22 days after the first yellow fever vaccination. Receptors were obtained from a young man who received the YFV17D yellow fever vaccine.

This clonotype has only a few counts. This rearrangement joins TRBV12-3 or TRBV12-4 to TRBJ2-1; D uncertain. The CDR3 sequence is 10 residues long. The V end was cut by 2 bases, the J end by 15 bases, with 8 bases between. The CDR3 DNA follows: TGTGCCAGCAGTTTACATAGTCCGTTCTTC. Its protein product is CASSLHSPFF.

In this sample, this clonotype turned up a few times. The chain combines TRBV9 with TRBJ2-3; D not certain. Trimming cost V 0 bases and J 1 base, with 6 bases left between them. There are 14 residues in the CDR3. CDR1 is SGDLS and CDR2 is YYNGEE in the germline V gene. CDR3 nucleotide sequence: TGTGCCAGCAGCGTAGACTGGGGCACAGATACGCAGTATTTT. Encoded protein: CASSVDWGTDTQYF.

This clonotype was observed a handful of times. V is TRBV10-3 and J is TRBJ2-5; the match to TRBD2 covers 11 bases. CDR3 size: 12 residues. CDR1 ENHRY and CDR2 SYGVKD come from the germline V gene. V lost 10 bases, J lost 4 bases, and 2 bases stayed unmatched. In nucleotides, the CDR3 is TGTGCCACCACTAGCGGGGGAGAGACCCAGTACTTC. It yields the protein CATTSGGETQYF.

The rearrangement links TRBV6-2 or TRBV6-3 to TRBJ2-5; 8 nucleotides match TRBD2. Germline values: CDR1 MNHEY, CDR2 SVGEGT. V was clipped by 6 bases and J by 5 bases; unmatched bases: 11. The CDR3 extends over 15 amino acids. CDR3 amino acids: CASSRLARGVETQYF. The DNA of the CDR3 is TGTGCCAGCAGCCGACTAGCGAGGGGTGTGGAGACCCAGTACTTC.

This clonotype was seen a few times. The V gene is TRBV7-2, the J gene TRBJ2-7; perhaps D is TRBD1 or TRBD2 (5 bases each). Germline CDR1 SGHTA, CDR2 FQGNSA. Trimming cost V 4 bases and J 0 bases, with 10 bases left between them. The CDR3 totals 14 residues. The CDR3 nucleotides are TGTGCCAGCAGCTACGACGGGGCCTCCTACGAGCAGTACGTC. Translation: CASSYDGASYEQYV.

The V gene is TRBV6-1, the J gene TRBJ2-2; D ambiguous. The CDR3 has 15 amino acids. Trimming pared 6 bases from V and 2 bases from J, leaving 13 bases between. CDR1 and CDR2 (germline): MNHNS, SASEGT. The CDR3 region has the DNA TGTGCCAGCAGAGGCCTCCGAGTCAACACCGGGGAGCTGTTTTTT. Protein sequence: CASRGLRVNTGELFF.

V and J are TRBV3-1 and TRBJ1-6; D remains unclear. The CDR3 totals 11 residues. The germline V gene has CDR1 LGHDT and CDR2 YNNKEL (reference sequence). The ends were cut back, 5 bases at V and 14 bases at J, with 10 bases in the middle. The chain's CDR3 is CASSSSGTLHF. In DNA, the CDR3 is TGTGCCAGCAGCTCATCGGGGACCCTCCACTTT.

The chain combines TRBV7-2 with TRBJ2-3; TRBD2 agrees at 10 bases. The junction had 8 bases not matched to a gene; V was cut back by 5 bases and J by 0 bases. The germline V gene encodes CDR1 SGHTA and CDR2 FQGNSA. The CDR3 is 17 residues long. In DNA form, the CDR3 reads TGTGCCAGCAGCCCTCCGGGACTAGCGATGAGCACAGATACGCAGTATTTT. This gives the protein CASSPPGLAMSTDTQYF.

In this sample, this clonotype turned up a few times. The chain employs TRBV6-1 and TRBJ1-1; D remains unclear. This CDR3 has 14 amino acids. The ends were cut back, 8 bases at V and 1 base at J, with 14 bases in the middle. Germline CDR1 reads MNHNS; CDR2 reads SASEGT. The CDR3, as DNA: TGTGCCAGCTTAAAAGCCCTCGGGAACACTGAAGCTTTCTTT. Amino acid sequence: CASLKALGNTEAFF.

J is TRBJ2-7 and V is TRBV30; the match to TRBD2 covers 9 bases. This CDR3 has 12 residues. Looked up from germline, CDR1 is GTSNPN and CDR2 is SVGIG (reference sequence). V shed 4 bases, J shed 4 bases, and the junction held 2 bases outside the gene matches. The CDR3, as DNA: TGTGCCTGGACAACTAGCGGGTACGAGCAGTACTTC. Its translation is CAWTTSGYEQYF.

This clonotype was detected only a few times. CDR3 sequence: CSARAGINYNEQFF. Written as DNA, the CDR3 is TGCAGTGCTAGAGCAGGGATCAACTACAATGAGCAGTTCTTC. The genes are TRBV20-1 and TRBJ2-1, with D possibly being TRBD1 (5 bases). Germline V gives CDR1 DFQATT, CDR2 SNEGSKA (reference sequence). The germline V and J ends were trimmed by 1 base and 3 bases, with 10 bases remaining between them. The CDR3 covers 14 residues.

V gene TRBV6-5 combines with J gene TRBJ2-1; TRBD2 agrees at 8 bases. J gave up 4 bases and V 0 bases, and 2 bases lay outside the gene matches. The CDR3 sequence is 15 residues long. Germline V gives CDR1 MNHEY, CDR2 SVGAGI. The CDR3 protein is CASSYSPSGYNEQFF. CDR3 nucleotides: TGTGCCAGCAGTTACTCTCCTAGCGGGTACAATGAGCAGTTCTTC.

This clonotype showed up many times. CDR3 residues: CASSYSRRSEEKLFF. The CDR3 DNA follows: TGTGCCAGCAGTTACTCGCGGAGGTCTGAGGAAAAACTGTTTTTT. The rearrangement joins TRBV6-2 or TRBV6-3 to TRBJ1-4; D is unclear. The CDR3 has 15 amino acids. CDR1 is MNHEY and CDR2 is SVGEGT in the germline V gene. V dropped 0 bases and J dropped 8 bases, with 13 bases sitting between them.

Note on this clonotype: The junction and the germline gene differ at one end; a read error may be behind it. The rearrangement links TRBV7-2 to TRBJ2-2, with a weak D call TRBD1 (6 bases). This CDR3 spans 15 amino acids. Germline V gives CDR1 SGHTA, CDR2 FQGNSA. DNA of the CDR3: TGTGCCAGCAGCCAGGACAGTTTGAACCCCGGGGAGCTGTTTTTT. This translates into CASSQDSLNPGELFF.

The chain is built from TRBV6-2 or TRBV6-3 and TRBJ2-5; 7 bases map to TRBD2. The J segment lost 0 bases and the V segment lost 7 bases, leaving 8 bases of the junction unmatched. CDR1 is MNHEY and CDR2 is SVGEGT in the germline V gene. The CDR3 spans 15 residues. The CDR3 sequence: CASTDFLADQETQYF. In nucleotides, the CDR3 is TGTGCCAGCACCGACTTTCTAGCGGACCAAGAGACCCAGTACTTC.

In its sample, this clonotype was seen many times. The chain links TRBV11-2 to TRBJ1-5; D is unresolved. Germline CDR1 SGHAT, CDR2 FQNNGV. This CDR3 is built from 13 residues. Trimming left V 1 base short and J 3 bases short, with 4 bases between. The chain's CDR3 is CASSLGLNQPQHF. The CDR3 nucleotides read TGTGCCAGCAGCTTAGGGCTCAATCAGCCCCAGCATTTT.

This chain connects TRBV29-1 to TRBJ1-2, with 12 positions matching TRBD1. CDR3 length equals 16 residues. The V gene end was trimmed by 0 bases and the J gene end by 7 bases; junction bases not matched to a gene: 9. CDR1 is SQVTM and CDR2 is ANQGSEA in the germline V gene. This CDR3 reads CSVEDRAGQGAVGYTF. For the CDR3, the DNA is TGCAGCGTTGAAGATCGGGCGGGACAGGGGGCGGTTGGCTACACCTTC.

The rearrangement links TRBV28 to TRBJ1-2, with TRBD1 identical over 8 bases. The junction had 6 bases not matched to a gene; V was cut back by 5 bases and J by 7 bases. The CDR3 has 13 amino acids. The germline V gene has CDR1 MDHEN and CDR2 SYDVKM. CDR3 protein: CASSPGQGFGYTF. CDR3 DNA: TGTGCCAGCAGTCCCGGACAGGGTTTTGGCTACACCTTC.

The chain links TRBV7-6 to TRBJ1-4, with unresolved D. The CDR3 is made up of 14 amino acids. Deletions cut 2 bases from V and 7 bases from J, with 11 bases between. Germline V gives CDR1 SGHVS, CDR2 FNYEAQ. The DNA for the CDR3 is TGTGCCAGCAGCTTACGAGGGTCCGGTGAAAAACTGTTTTTT. It encodes CASSLRGSGEKLFF.

As DNA, the CDR3 is TGTGCCAGCGTTAGCGGGGGGGCCAGAATCAATGAGCAGTTCTTC. This translates into CASVSGGARINEQFF. The rearrangement links TRBV6-5 to TRBJ2-1; TRBD2 agrees at 11 bases. Trimming cost V 8 bases and J 6 bases; bases outside gene matches: 9. The CDR3 runs 15 residues. CDR1 is MNHEY and CDR2 is SVGAGI in the germline V gene.

The chain uses TRBV7-6 and TRBJ1-1; maybe TRBD1 (5 bases). The V gene's germline CDR1 is SGHVS and CDR2 FNYEAQ. Trimming stripped 2 bases from V and 7 bases from J, with 11 bases between. This CDR3 is built from 13 residues. CDR3 loop: CASSLNGQGEAFF. The CDR3 nucleotides are TGTGCCAGCAGCTTAAATGGTCAGGGTGAAGCTTTCTTT.